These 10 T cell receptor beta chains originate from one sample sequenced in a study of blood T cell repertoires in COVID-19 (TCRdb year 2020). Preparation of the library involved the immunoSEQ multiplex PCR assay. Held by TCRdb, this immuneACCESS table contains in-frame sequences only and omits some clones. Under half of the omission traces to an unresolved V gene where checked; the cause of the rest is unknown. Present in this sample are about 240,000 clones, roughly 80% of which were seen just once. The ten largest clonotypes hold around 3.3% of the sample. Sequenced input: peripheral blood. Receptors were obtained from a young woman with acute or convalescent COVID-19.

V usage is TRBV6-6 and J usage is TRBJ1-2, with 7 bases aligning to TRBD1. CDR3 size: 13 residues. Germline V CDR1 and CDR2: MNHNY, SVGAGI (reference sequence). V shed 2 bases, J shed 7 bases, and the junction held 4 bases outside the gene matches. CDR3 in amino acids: CASSYPGQAGYTF. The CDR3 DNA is TGTGCCAGCAGTTACCCTGGACAGGCTGGCTACACCTTC.

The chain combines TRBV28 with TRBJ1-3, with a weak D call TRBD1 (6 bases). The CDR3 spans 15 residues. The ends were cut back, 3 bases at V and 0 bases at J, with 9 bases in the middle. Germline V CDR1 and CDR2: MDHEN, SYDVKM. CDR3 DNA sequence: TGTGCCAGCAGTTTGGGGGGGGCCTCTGGAAACACCATATATTTT. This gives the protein CASSLGGASGNTIYF.

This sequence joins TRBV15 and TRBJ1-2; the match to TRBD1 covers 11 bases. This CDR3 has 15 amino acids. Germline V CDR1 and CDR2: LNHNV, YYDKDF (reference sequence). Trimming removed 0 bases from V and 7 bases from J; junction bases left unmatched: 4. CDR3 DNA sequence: TGTGCCACCAGCAGAGATTGGACAGGGGGCATTGGCTACACCTTC. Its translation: CATSRDWTGGIGYTF.

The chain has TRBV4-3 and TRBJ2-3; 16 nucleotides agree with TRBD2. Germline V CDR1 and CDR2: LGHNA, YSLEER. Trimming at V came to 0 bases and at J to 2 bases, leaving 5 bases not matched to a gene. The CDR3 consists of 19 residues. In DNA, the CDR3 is TGCGCCAGCAGCCAAGATGAGGGACTAGCGGGAGGGGACACAGATACGCAGTATTTT. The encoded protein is CASSQDEGLAGGDTDTQYF.

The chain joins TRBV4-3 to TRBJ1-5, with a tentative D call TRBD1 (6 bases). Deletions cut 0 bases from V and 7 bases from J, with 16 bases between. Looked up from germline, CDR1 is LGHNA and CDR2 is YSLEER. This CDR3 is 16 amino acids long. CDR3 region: CASSQERGAPGQPQHF. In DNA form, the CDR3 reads TGCGCCAGCAGCCAAGAACGGGGGGCTCCTGGGCAGCCCCAGCATTTT.

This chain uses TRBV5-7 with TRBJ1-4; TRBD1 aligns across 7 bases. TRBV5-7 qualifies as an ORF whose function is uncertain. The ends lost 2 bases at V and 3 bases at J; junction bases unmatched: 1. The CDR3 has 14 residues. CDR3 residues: CASSFGTANEKLFF. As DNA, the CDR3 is TGTGCCAGCAGCTTTGGGACAGCTAATGAAAAACTGTTTTTT.

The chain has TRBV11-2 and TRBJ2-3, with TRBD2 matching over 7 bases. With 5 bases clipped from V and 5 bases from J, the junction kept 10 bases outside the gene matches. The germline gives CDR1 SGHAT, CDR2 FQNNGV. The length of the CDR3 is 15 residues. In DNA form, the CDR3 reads TGTGCCAGCAGCCTTCTGGCGGGAGCGGGAGATACGCAGTATTTT. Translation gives CASSLLAGAGDTQYF.

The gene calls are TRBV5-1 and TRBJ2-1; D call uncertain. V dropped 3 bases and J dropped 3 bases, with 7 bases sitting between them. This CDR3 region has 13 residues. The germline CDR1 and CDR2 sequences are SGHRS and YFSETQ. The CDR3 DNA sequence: TGCGCCAGCAGCTATGAGTTCTACAATGAGCAGTTCTTC. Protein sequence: CASSYEFYNEQFF.

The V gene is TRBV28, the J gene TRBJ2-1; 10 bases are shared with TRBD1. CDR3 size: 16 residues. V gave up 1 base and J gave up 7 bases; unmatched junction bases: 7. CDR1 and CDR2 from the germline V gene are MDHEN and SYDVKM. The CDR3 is CASSLLLDRGENEQFF. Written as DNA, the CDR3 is TGTGCCAGCAGTTTATTGCTGGACAGGGGGGAGAATGAGCAGTTCTTC.

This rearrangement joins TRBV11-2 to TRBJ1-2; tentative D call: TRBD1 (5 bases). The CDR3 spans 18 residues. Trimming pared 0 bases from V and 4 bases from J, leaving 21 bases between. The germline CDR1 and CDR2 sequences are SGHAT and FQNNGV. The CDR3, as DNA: TGTGCCAGCAGCTTAGACATCCCGCTTAACAGGTTATCCTATGGCTACACCTTC. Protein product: CASSLDIPLNRLSYGYTF.